A selection of T cell receptor beta chains follows, all from one sample in a study of chemoradiotherapy in HPV16-positive cancers. Profiled with immunoSEQ multiplex PCR; TCRdb holds only in-frame clones, not every one. Of about 1,500 clones listed, approximately 86% were seen once; the top ten hold less than 8.5%. The specimen was tumor tissue, collected from a patient who underwent chemoradiotherapy. The receptors derive from a human donor with HPV-associated anogenital cancer. The CDR3 runs from the conserved cysteine through the conserved F or W. The D gene is left open where the match is weak. Clone size is not always given. Where it is, it says once, few, many or a class for expanded clones.

CDR3aa: CASSLESGGVGHEQFF; CDR3nt: TGTGCCAGCAGCTTAGAGTCAGGGGGCGTAGGGCATGAGCAGTTCTTC; j_gene: TRBJ2-1; v_gene: TRBV7-9; abundance: NA; d_gene: TRBD1; len: 16
CDR3aa: CASSLTTVVEDTQYF; CDR3nt: TGTGCCAGCAGCTTGACAACCGTCGTGGAAGATACGCAGTATTTT; j_gene: TRBJ2-3; v_gene: TRBV5-4; abundance: NA; d_gene: NA; len: 15
CDR3aa: CASSLGWNSPLHF; CDR3nt: TGTGCCAGCAGCTTAGGTTGGAATTCACCCCTCCACTTT; j_gene: TRBJ1-6; v_gene: TRBV7-9; abundance: NA; d_gene: NA; len: 13
CDR3aa: CASSLAGQGFNEQFF; CDR3nt: TGCGCCAGCAGCTTGGCAGGACAGGGGTTCAATGAGCAGTTCTTC; j_gene: TRBJ2-1; v_gene: TRBV5-1; abundance: NA; d_gene: TRBD1; len: 15
CDR3aa: CASNRGWGANTGELFF; CDR3nt: TGCGCCAGCAACCGGGGGTGGGGCGCGAACACCGGGGAGCTGTTTTTT; j_gene: TRBJ2-2; v_gene: TRBV5-1; abundance: NA; d_gene: NA; len: 16
CDR3aa: CASSPGQGLNYGYTF; CDR3nt: TGTGCCAGCAGCCCGGGACAGGGGCTTAACTATGGCTACACCTTC; j_gene: TRBJ1-2; v_gene: TRBV5-4; abundance: NA; d_gene: TRBD1; len: 15
CDR3aa: CASSLVGRSNYGYTF; CDR3nt: TGTGCCAGCAGCTTAGTAGGACGATCTAACTATGGCTACACCTTC; j_gene: TRBJ1-2; v_gene: TRBV7-9; abundance: NA; d_gene: NA; len: 15
CDR3aa: CASSYGREGAWGYTF; CDR3nt: TGTGCCAGCAGTTACGGGAGGGAGGGGGCTTGGGGCTACACCTTC; j_gene: TRBJ1-2; v_gene: TRBV6-5; abundance: NA; d_gene: TRBD1; len: 15
CDR3aa: CASSQDWGSLRSPLHF; CDR3nt: TGTGCCAGCAGCCAAGACTGGGGGTCCCTCCGGTCACCCCTCCACTTT; j_gene: TRBJ1-6; v_gene: TRBV14; abundance: NA; d_gene: NA; len: 16
CDR3aa: CASSLSTSGYARETQYF; CDR3nt: TGTGCCAGCAGTTTATCCACTTCTGGCTACGCGAGGGAGACCCAGTACTTC; j_gene: TRBJ2-5; v_gene: TRBV27; abundance: NA; d_gene: NA; len: 17
CDR3aa: CASSLTGTETNYGYTF; CDR3nt: TGTGCCAGCAGCTTAACCGGGACAGAAACTAACTATGGCTACACCTTC; j_gene: TRBJ1-2; v_gene: TRBV7-2; abundance: NA; d_gene: TRBD1; len: 16
CDR3aa: CASSETENTEAFF; CDR3nt: TGTGCCAGCAGTGAAACTGAGAACACTGAAGCTTTCTTT; j_gene: TRBJ1-1; v_gene: TRBV6-4; abundance: once; d_gene: NA; len: 13
CDR3aa: CASSLGTDLTF; CDR3nt: TGTGCCAGCAGCTTGGGGACAGACTTAACTTTC; j_gene: TRBJ1-2; v_gene: TRBV7-6; abundance: few; d_gene: TRBD1; len: 11
CDR3aa: CASLATGELFF; CDR3nt: TGTGCCAGCCTTGCCACCGGGGAGCTGTTTTTT; j_gene: TRBJ2-2; v_gene: TRBV18; abundance: NA; d_gene: NA; len: 11
CDR3aa: CASSPRRQGANTGELFF; CDR3nt: TGTGCCAGCAGCCCACGACGGCAGGGGGCCAACACCGGGGAGCTGTTTTTT; j_gene: TRBJ2-2; v_gene: TRBV5-4; abundance: NA; d_gene: TRBD1; len: 17
CDR3aa: CASSVATGENTIYF; CDR3nt: TGTGCCAGCAGCGTAGCTACGGGGGAAAACACCATATATTTT; j_gene: TRBJ1-3; v_gene: TRBV9; abundance: NA; d_gene: NA; len: 14
CDR3aa: CASSPVLRSETQYF; CDR3nt: TGTGCCAGCTCACCTGTGCTCCGGTCGGAGACCCAGTACTTC; j_gene: TRBJ2-5; v_gene: TRBV18; abundance: few; d_gene: NA; len: 14
CDR3aa: CASSLDPVDQLNEKLFF; CDR3nt: TGTGCCAGCAGCTTAGATCCGGTTGACCAGTTGAATGAAAAACTGTTTTTT; j_gene: TRBJ1-4; v_gene: TRBV11-2; abundance: NA; d_gene: NA; len: 17
CDR3aa: CASSLVANTGELFF; CDR3nt: TGTGCCAGCAGCTTAGTAGCGAACACCGGGGAGCTGTTTTTT; j_gene: TRBJ2-2; v_gene: TRBV7-2; abundance: NA; d_gene: NA; len: 14
CDR3aa: CASSNIMGTANTEAFF; CDR3nt: TGTGCCAGTAGTAACATCATGGGGACAGCGAACACTGAAGCTTTCTTT; j_gene: TRBJ1-1; v_gene: TRBV19; abundance: NA; d_gene: TRBD1; len: 16
CDR3aa: CASSLEGGSATNEKLFF; CDR3nt: TGTGCCAGCAGCTTAGAGGGCGGCAGTGCAACTAATGAAAAACTGTTTTTT; j_gene: TRBJ1-4; v_gene: TRBV11-2; abundance: NA; d_gene: NA; len: 17
CDR3aa: CASTPVDSQNTEAFF; CDR3nt: TGTGCCAGCACCCCAGTGGACAGCCAGAACACTGAAGCTTTCTTT; j_gene: TRBJ1-1; v_gene: TRBV2; abundance: NA; d_gene: NA; len: 15
CDR3aa: CASSVGGQGYEQYF; CDR3nt: TGTGCCAGCAGCGTAGGGGGACAGGGGTACGAGCAGTACTTC; j_gene: TRBJ2-7; v_gene: TRBV9; abundance: NA; d_gene: TRBD1; len: 14
CDR3aa: CASSLTLSQETQYF; CDR3nt: TGTGCCAGCAGCTTAACACTATCCCAAGAGACCCAGTACTTC; j_gene: TRBJ2-5; v_gene: TRBV11-2; abundance: NA; d_gene: NA; len: 14
CDR3aa: CASRFGRRANSPLHF; CDR3nt: TGTGCCAGCAGATTTGGCAGGAGGGCTAATTCACCCCTCCACTTT; j_gene: TRBJ1-6; v_gene: TRBV2; abundance: once; d_gene: NA; len: 15
CDR3aa: CASSLVSGFDEQYF; CDR3nt: TGTGCCAGCAGCTTGGTATCGGGGTTCGACGAGCAGTACTTC; j_gene: TRBJ2-7; v_gene: TRBV5-6; abundance: NA; d_gene: NA; len: 14
CDR3aa: CASSPGLGSDTQYF; CDR3nt: TGTGCCAGCAGTCCGGGACTAGGGTCAGATACGCAGTATTTT; j_gene: TRBJ2-3; v_gene: TRBV6-4; abundance: NA; d_gene: TRBD2; len: 14
CDR3aa: CASSQRQGSTGELFF; CDR3nt: TGTGCCAGCAGCCAACGACAGGGCTCAACCGGGGAGCTGTTTTTT; j_gene: TRBJ2-2; v_gene: TRBV9; abundance: NA; d_gene: TRBD1; len: 15
CDR3aa: CASNPWGQPSYGYTF; CDR3nt: TGTGCCAGCAACCCGTGGGGACAGCCGAGCTATGGCTACACCTTC; j_gene: TRBJ1-2; v_gene: TRBV5-8; abundance: NA; d_gene: TRBD1; len: 15
CDR3aa: CASSLSGPHQPQHF; CDR3nt: TGTGCCAGCAGTTTGTCCGGGCCCCATCAGCCCCAGCATTTT; j_gene: TRBJ1-5; v_gene: TRBV28; abundance: NA; d_gene: NA; len: 14
CDR3aa: CASSDQGGGQPQHF; CDR3nt: TGTGCCAGCAGCGATCAAGGGGGGGGGCAGCCCCAGCATTTT; j_gene: TRBJ1-5; v_gene: TRBV6-1; abundance: NA; d_gene: NA; len: 14
CDR3aa: CASTMTSGGLTGELFF; CDR3nt: TGTGCCAGCACCATGACTAGCGGGGGGCTCACCGGGGAGCTGTTTTTT; j_gene: TRBJ2-2; v_gene: TRBV2; abundance: NA; d_gene: TRBD2; len: 16
CDR3aa: CASSLHELGLGMNTEAFF; CDR3nt: TGCGCCAGCAGCCTCCACGAGCTGGGGCTAGGAATGAACACTGAAGCTTTCTTT; j_gene: TRBJ1-1; v_gene: TRBV5-1; abundance: once; d_gene: NA; len: 18
CDR3aa: CASSHRGPGNNSPLHF; CDR3nt: TGCGCCAGCAGCCACCGAGGTCCGGGTAATAATTCACCCCTCCACTTT; j_gene: TRBJ1-6; v_gene: TRBV4-1; abundance: NA; d_gene: NA; len: 16
CDR3aa: CASSDVGMTDTQYF; CDR3nt: TGTGCCAGCAGTGATGTAGGGATGACAGATACGCAGTATTTT; j_gene: TRBJ2-3; v_gene: TRBV25-1; abundance: few; d_gene: NA; len: 14
CDR3aa: CAWSVAGQGNKNIQYF; CDR3nt: TGTGCCTGGAGTGTCGCGGGACAGGGGAATAAAAACATTCAGTACTTC; j_gene: TRBJ2-4; v_gene: TRBV30; abundance: NA; d_gene: TRBD1; len: 16
CDR3aa: CASSLGDRSNEKLFF; CDR3nt: TGCGCCAGCAGCCTTGGGGACAGGTCTAATGAAAAACTGTTTTTT; j_gene: TRBJ1-4; v_gene: TRBV5-1; abundance: once; d_gene: TRBD1; len: 15
CDR3aa: CASSPDGDEQYF; CDR3nt: TGTGCCAGCAGTCCGGACGGGGATGAGCAGTACTTC; j_gene: TRBJ2-7; v_gene: TRBV6-5; abundance: NA; d_gene: NA; len: 12
CDR3aa: CASSAKDYTF; CDR3nt: TGTGCCAGCAGCGCAAAGGACTACACCTTC; j_gene: TRBJ1-2; v_gene: TRBV9; abundance: NA; d_gene: NA; len: 10
CDR3aa: CASSPEGVGYTF; CDR3nt: TGTGCCAGCAGCCCCGAGGGGGTGGGCTACACCTTC; j_gene: TRBJ1-2; v_gene: TRBV5-6; abundance: NA; d_gene: NA; len: 12
CDR3aa: CSVENQGASGYTF; CDR3nt: TGCAGCGTTGAGAACCAGGGGGCGTCTGGCTACACCTTC; j_gene: TRBJ1-2; v_gene: TRBV29-1; abundance: once; d_gene: TRBD1; len: 13
CDR3aa: CASSLISGQPISPLHF; CDR3nt: TGTGCCAGCAGCTTAATATCGGGACAGCCAATTTCACCCCTCCACTTT; j_gene: TRBJ1-6; v_gene: TRBV7-2; abundance: NA; d_gene: TRBD1; len: 16
CDR3aa: CASSLGAGIGNEKLFF; CDR3nt: TGTGCCAGCAGCTTAGGAGCTGGGATCGGTAATGAAAAACTGTTTTTT; j_gene: TRBJ1-4; v_gene: TRBV7-9; abundance: NA; d_gene: NA; len: 16
CDR3aa: CASSPQTNRVNTEAFF; CDR3nt: TGTGCCAGCTCACCCCAAACAAACAGGGTTAACACTGAAGCTTTCTTT; j_gene: TRBJ1-1; v_gene: TRBV18; abundance: once; d_gene: NA; len: 16
CDR3aa: CASSPRGSGLANYGYTF; CDR3nt: TGTGCCAGCAGCCCTCGTGGCTCGGGCCTAGCTAACTATGGCTACACCTTC; j_gene: TRBJ1-2; v_gene: TRBV7-3; abundance: NA; d_gene: NA; len: 17
CDR3aa: CANSPGPPPTFYEQYF; CDR3nt: TGTGCCAACTCACCAGGGCCTCCACCAACCTTTTACGAGCAGTACTTC; j_gene: TRBJ2-7; v_gene: TRBV18; abundance: NA; d_gene: NA; len: 16
CDR3aa: CASSLGQGATEKLFF; CDR3nt: TGTGCCAGCAGTTTAGGACAGGGGGCCACCGAAAAACTGTTTTTT; j_gene: TRBJ1-4; v_gene: TRBV28; abundance: NA; d_gene: TRBD1; len: 15
CDR3aa: CASTGSGRVSGYTF; CDR3nt: TGTGCCAGCACTGGGTCCGGAAGGGTTTCTGGCTACACCTTC; j_gene: TRBJ1-2; v_gene: TRBV2; abundance: NA; d_gene: NA; len: 14
CDR3aa: CASSYSGQINEKLFF; CDR3nt: TGTGCCAGCAGTTACTCGGGGCAGATTAATGAAAAACTGTTTTTT; j_gene: TRBJ1-4; v_gene: TRBV6-5; abundance: NA; d_gene: NA; len: 15
CDR3aa: CASSLSETSYEQYF; CDR3nt: TGTGCCAGCAGCTTGTCGGAGACGTCCTACGAGCAGTACTTC; j_gene: TRBJ2-7; v_gene: TRBV7-8; abundance: NA; d_gene: NA; len: 14
CDR3aa: CASSSHQGAGSGYTF; CDR3nt: TGTGCCAGCAGCTCACATCAGGGGGCCGGGAGTGGCTACACCTTC; j_gene: TRBJ1-2; v_gene: TRBV7-3; abundance: NA; d_gene: TRBD1; len: 15
CDR3aa: CASSSRTGFAYGYTF; CDR3nt: TGTGCCAGCAGTTCCCGGACAGGGTTTGCGTATGGCTACACCTTC; j_gene: TRBJ1-2; v_gene: TRBV27; abundance: NA; d_gene: TRBD1; len: 15
CDR3aa: CASSVGPAGAEQYF; CDR3nt: TGTGCCAGCAGCGTAGGTCCAGCGGGGGCCGAGCAGTACTTC; j_gene: TRBJ2-7; v_gene: TRBV9; abundance: NA; d_gene: TRBD2; len: 14
CDR3aa: CASSLGTGRRNIQYF; CDR3nt: TGCGCCAGCAGCTTGGGAACAGGGCGCCGGAACATTCAGTACTTC; j_gene: TRBJ2-4; v_gene: TRBV5-1; abundance: NA; d_gene: NA; len: 15
CDR3aa: CASSLPTGTGGNTIYF; CDR3nt: TGTGCCAGCAGCTTACCGACAGGGACAGGTGGAAACACCATATATTTT; j_gene: TRBJ1-3; v_gene: TRBV7-9; abundance: large; d_gene: TRBD1; len: 16
CDR3aa: CASSPETEAFF; CDR3nt: TGTGCCAGCAGCCCCGAGACTGAAGCTTTCTTT; j_gene: TRBJ1-1; v_gene: TRBV2; abundance: NA; d_gene: NA; len: 11
CDR3aa: CASSQDAGQGAFSGNTIYF; CDR3nt: TGCGCCAGCAGCCAAGATGCGGGACAGGGTGCATTCTCTGGAAACACCATATATTTT; j_gene: TRBJ1-3; v_gene: TRBV4-3; abundance: NA; d_gene: TRBD1; len: 19